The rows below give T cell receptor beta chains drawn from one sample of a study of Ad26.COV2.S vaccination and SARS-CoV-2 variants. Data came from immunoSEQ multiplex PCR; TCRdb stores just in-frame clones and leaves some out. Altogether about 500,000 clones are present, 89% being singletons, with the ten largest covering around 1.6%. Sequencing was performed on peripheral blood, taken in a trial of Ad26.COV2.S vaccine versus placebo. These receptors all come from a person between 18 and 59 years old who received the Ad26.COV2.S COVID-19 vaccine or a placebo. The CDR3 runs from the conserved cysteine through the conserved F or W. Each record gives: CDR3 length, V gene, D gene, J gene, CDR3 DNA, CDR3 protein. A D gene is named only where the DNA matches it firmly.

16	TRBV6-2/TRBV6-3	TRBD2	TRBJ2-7	TGTGCCAGCAGTTTCCTGCGGGGACTAGCGGGAGGCGAGCAGTACTTC	CASSFLRGLAGGEQYF
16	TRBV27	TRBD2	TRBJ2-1	TGTGCCAGCAGTCCCACCCGACTAGCGGGCGGCAATGAGCAGTTCTTC	CASSPTRLAGGNEQFF
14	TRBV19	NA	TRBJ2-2	TGTGCCAGTAGAGGGGGATCTGGAACCGGGGAGCTGTTTTTT	CASRGGSGTGELFF
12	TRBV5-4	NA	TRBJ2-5	TGTGCCAGCAGCTTGGTAGCAGAGACCCAGTACTTC	CASSLVAETQYF
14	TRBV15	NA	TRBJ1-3	TGTGCCACCAGCAGAGGGGGGACGGAAAACACCATATATTTT	CATSRGGTENTIYF
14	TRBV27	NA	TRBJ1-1	TGTGCCAGCAGTTTAATGATCGCGCCAGGTAAAGCTTTCTTT	CASSLMIAPGKAFF
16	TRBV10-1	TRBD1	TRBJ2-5	TGCGCCAGCAGTGAGTCGACGGGGACAGGGTCCGAGACCCAGTACTTC	CASSESTGTGSETQYF
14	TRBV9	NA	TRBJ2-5	TGTGCCAGCAGCGCGGATAGCGGCCAAGAGACCCAGTACTTC	CASSADSGQETQYF
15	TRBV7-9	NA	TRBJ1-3	TGTGCCAGCAGCATACCAGGGCACTCTGGAAACACCATATATTTT	CASSIPGHSGNTIYF
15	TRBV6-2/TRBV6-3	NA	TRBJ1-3	TGTGCCAGCAGTTACTCGTATCTCTTTGGAAACACCATATATTTT	CASSYSYLFGNTIYF